This T cell receptor beta chain emerged from a study of molecular identifiers for immune sequencing clone quantification. Many counts were recorded for this clonotype. TCRdb ran MiXCR on the PCR reads and lists one entry per CDR3 protein. Of tens of thousands of distinct CDR3 sequences listed, around 19% are singletons. Between the trimmed V and J ends, which lost 1 base and 2 bases, there was a span of 14 bases. The CDR3 has 16 residues. Germline V CDR1 and CDR2: MNHNY, SVGAGI (reference sequence). The V and J genes are TRBV6-6 and TRBJ2-5; D might be TRBD1 (6 bases). The sample consisted of naive CD8+ T cells from blood, with Jurkat cell RNA spiked in. Indicated subset: FACS-sorted CD8+CD4-CCR7+CD45RA+ naive T cells. The receptor comes from a human donor in good health. Some libraries in this study had Jurkat cell RNA spiked in. The CDR3: CASSYLPGTHQETQYF. The CDR3 DNA is TGTGCCAGCAGTTACTTGCCCGGGACACATCAAGAGACCCAGTACTTC.